This T cell receptor (beta chain) comes out of a study of cytomegalovirus exposure and HLA in healthy donors. Study-wide results and caveats: Around 18,000 TCR beta sequences were associated with HLA alleles at 0.05 false discovery rate in a later analysis. The authors listed 150 to 200 TCR beta chains as cytomegalovirus-associated. As was reported, the HLA-A and HLA-B alleles of most subjects were accurately predicted from TCR beta sequences.

The primer mix had 60 Vbeta and 13 Jbeta primers. Method: immunoSEQ multiplex PCR; TCRdb's copy keeps in-frame clones and lacks some. Of 110,000 to 150,000 clones in the sample, over 75% are singletons; the top ten hold approximately 2.3%. About this clone: Its matching antigen is unknown.

The CDR3 is 16 residues long. Trimming cost V 1 base and J 4 bases; bases outside gene matches: 10. Germline V gene sequence: CDR1 SGDLS, CDR2 YYNGEE. This receptor was identified in a young man in good health and CMV-seronegative. Sequencing was performed on PBMCs. The chain links TRBV9 to TRBJ2-5; 7 nucleotides align to TRBD2. CDR3 protein: CASSVMGGGVGETQYF. In nucleotides, the CDR3 is TGTGCCAGCAGCGTAATGGGGGGGGGAGTTGGAGAGACCCAGTACTTC.